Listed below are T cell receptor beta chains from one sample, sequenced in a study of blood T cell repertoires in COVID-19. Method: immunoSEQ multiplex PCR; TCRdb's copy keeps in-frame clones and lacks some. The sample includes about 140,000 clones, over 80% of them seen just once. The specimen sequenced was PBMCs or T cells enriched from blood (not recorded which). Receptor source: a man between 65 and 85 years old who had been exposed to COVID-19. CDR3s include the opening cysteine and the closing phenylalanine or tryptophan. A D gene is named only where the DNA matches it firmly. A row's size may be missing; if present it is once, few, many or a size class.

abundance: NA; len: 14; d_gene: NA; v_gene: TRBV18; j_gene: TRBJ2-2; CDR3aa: CASSPDSRTGELFF; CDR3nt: TGTGCCAGCTCACCCGACAGTAGAACCGGGGAGCTGTTTTTT
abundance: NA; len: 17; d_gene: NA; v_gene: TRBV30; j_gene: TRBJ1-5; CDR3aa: CAWSVSRGGVSNQPQHF; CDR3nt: TGTGCCTGGAGTGTTTCAAGGGGGGGGGTGAGCAATCAGCCCCAGCATTTT
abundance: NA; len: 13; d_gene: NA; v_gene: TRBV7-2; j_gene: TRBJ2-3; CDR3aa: CASSLPITDTQYF; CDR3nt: TGTGCCAGCAGCTTACCAATTACAGATACGCAGTATTTT
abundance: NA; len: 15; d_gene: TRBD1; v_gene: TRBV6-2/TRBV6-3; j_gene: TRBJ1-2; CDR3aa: CASIPGTVFNYGYTF; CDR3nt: TGTGCCAGCATCCCCGGGACAGTATTTAACTATGGCTACACCTTC
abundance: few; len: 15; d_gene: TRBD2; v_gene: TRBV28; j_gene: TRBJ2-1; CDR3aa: CASSIETSGSREQFF; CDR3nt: TGTGCCAGCAGTATCGAGACTAGCGGGAGTCGTGAGCAGTTCTTC
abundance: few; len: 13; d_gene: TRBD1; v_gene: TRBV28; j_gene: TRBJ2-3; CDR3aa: CASSDRVPDTQYF; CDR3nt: TGTGCCAGCAGTGACAGGGTTCCAGATACGCAGTATTTT
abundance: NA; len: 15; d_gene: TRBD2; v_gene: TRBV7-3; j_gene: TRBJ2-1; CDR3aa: CASSFELAGSNEQFF; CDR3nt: TGTGCCAGCAGCTTCGAACTAGCGGGGTCGAATGAGCAGTTCTTC
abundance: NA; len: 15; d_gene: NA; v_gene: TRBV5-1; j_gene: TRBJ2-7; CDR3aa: CASSIDERSSYEQYF; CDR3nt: TGCGCCAGCAGCATCGATGAGCGGAGTTCCTACGAGCAGTACTTC
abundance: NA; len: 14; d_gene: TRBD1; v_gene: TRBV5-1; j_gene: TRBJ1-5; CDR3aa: CASSWTGGGQPQHF; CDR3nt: TGCGCCAGCAGCTGGACAGGGGGCGGTCAGCCCCAGCATTTT
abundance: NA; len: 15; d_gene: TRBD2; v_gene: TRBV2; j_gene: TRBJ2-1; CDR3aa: CASSYTSGSPNEQFF; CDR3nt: TGTGCCAGCAGTTACACTAGCGGGAGCCCCAATGAGCAGTTCTTC
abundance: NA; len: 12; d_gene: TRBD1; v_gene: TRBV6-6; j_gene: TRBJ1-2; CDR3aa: CASRGQGYGYTF; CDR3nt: TGTGCCAGCAGAGGACAGGGGTATGGCTACACCTTC
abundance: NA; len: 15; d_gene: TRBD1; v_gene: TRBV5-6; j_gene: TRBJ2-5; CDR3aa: CASSFGTGPRETQYF; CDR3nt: TGTGCCAGCAGCTTCGGGACAGGCCCTCGAGAGACCCAGTACTTC
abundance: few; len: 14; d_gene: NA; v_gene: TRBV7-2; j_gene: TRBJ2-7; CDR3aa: CASSPVSYTYEQYF; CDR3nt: TGTGCCAGCAGCCCAGTATCTTACACCTACGAGCAGTACTTC
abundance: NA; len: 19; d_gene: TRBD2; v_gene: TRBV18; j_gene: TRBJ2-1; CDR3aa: CASSTGNSGAPTSYNEQFF; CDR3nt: TGTGCCAGCTCGACCGGGAATAGCGGGGCCCCTACCTCCTACAATGAGCAGTTCTTC
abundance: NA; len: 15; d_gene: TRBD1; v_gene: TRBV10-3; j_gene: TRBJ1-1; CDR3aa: CAINRQRGQATEAFF; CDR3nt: TGTGCCATCAACAGACAGAGAGGACAGGCGACTGAAGCTTTCTTT
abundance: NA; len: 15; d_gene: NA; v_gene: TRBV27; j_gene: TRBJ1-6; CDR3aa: CASTSRGSYNSPLHF; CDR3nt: TGTGCCAGCACGTCGAGGGGGTCCTATAATTCACCCCTCCACTTT
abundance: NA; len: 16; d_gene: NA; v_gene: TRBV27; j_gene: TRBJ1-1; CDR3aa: CASSSNPDRAITEAFF; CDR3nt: TGTGCCAGCAGTTCAAATCCGGACAGAGCGATCACTGAAGCTTTCTTT
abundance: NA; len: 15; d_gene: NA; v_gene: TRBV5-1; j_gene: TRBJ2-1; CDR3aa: CASSIEGTRFNEQFF; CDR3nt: TGCGCCAGCAGCATTGAAGGGACTCGATTTAATGAGCAGTTCTTC
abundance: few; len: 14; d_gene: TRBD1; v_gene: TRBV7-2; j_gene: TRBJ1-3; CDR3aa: CASSSPGQGYTIYF; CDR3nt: TGTGCCAGCAGCTCTCCGGGACAGGGATACACCATATATTTT
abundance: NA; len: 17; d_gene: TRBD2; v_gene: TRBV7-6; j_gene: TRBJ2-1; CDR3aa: CASSLLTSGEIYNEQFF; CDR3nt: TGTGCCAGCAGCTTATTGACTAGCGGGGAAATATACAATGAGCAGTTCTTC
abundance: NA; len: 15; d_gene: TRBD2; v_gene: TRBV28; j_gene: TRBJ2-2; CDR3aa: CASRSSGTNTGELFF; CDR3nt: TGTGCCAGCAGGAGCAGCGGGACGAACACCGGGGAGCTGTTTTTT
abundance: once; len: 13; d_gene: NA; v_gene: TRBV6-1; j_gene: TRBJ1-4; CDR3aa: CASSDRRNEKLFF; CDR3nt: TGTGCCAGCAGTGACAGGAGGAATGAAAAACTGTTTTTT
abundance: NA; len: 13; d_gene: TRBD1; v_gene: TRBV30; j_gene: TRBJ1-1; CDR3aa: CAWSTGARTEAFF; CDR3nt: TGTGCCTGGAGTACAGGGGCGCGAACTGAAGCTTTCTTT
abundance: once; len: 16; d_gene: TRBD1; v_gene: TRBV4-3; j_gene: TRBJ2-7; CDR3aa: CASSQDWDREAYEQYF; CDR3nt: TGCGCCAGCAGCCAAGATTGGGACAGGGAAGCCTACGAGCAGTACTTC
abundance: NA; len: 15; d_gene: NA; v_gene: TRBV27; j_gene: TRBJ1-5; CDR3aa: CASSFGPGGNQPQHF; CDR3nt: TGTGCCAGCAGTTTTGGTCCAGGGGGCAATCAGCCCCAGCATTTT
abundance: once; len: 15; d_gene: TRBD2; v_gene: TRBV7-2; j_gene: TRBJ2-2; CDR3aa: CASSSGLAGTGELFF; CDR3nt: TGTGCCAGCAGCTCCGGACTAGCGGGCACCGGGGAGCTGTTTTTT
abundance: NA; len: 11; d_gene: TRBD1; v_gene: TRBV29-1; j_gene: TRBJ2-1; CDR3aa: CSVQSGTGGFF; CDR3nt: TGCAGCGTTCAGTCCGGGACAGGGGGGTTCTTC
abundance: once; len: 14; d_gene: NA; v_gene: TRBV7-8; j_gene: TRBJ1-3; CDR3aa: CASSSRTEGNTIYF; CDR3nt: TGTGCCAGCAGCTCTCGGACAGAAGGAAACACCATATATTTT
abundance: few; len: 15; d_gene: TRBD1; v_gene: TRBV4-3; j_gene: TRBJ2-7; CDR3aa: CASSRDRGSSYEQYF; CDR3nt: TGCGCCAGCAGCCGGGACAGGGGGAGCTCCTACGAGCAGTACTTC
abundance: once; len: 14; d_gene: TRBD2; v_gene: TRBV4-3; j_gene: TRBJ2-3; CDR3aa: CASSQGREGDTQYF; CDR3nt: TGCGCCAGCAGCCAAGGCAGGGAGGGCGATACGCAGTATTTT
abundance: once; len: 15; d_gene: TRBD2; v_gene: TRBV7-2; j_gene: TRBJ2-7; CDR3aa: CASSSTAGGPYEQYF; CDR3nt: TGTGCCAGCAGCTCCACAGCGGGAGGGCCGTACGAGCAGTACTTC
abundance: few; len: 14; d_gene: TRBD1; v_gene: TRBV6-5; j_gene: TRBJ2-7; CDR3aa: CASNKDRLKDEQYF; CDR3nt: TGTGCCAGTAACAAGGACAGGTTGAAAGACGAGCAGTACTTC
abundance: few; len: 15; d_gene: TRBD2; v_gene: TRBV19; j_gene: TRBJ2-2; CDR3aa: CASTGGSQNTGELFF; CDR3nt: TGTGCCAGTACGGGGGGGAGCCAAAACACCGGGGAGCTGTTTTTT
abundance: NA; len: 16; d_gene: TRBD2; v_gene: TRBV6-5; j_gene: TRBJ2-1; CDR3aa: CASSSTSGSSYNEQFF; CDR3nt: TGTGCCAGCAGTTCGACTAGCGGGAGCTCCTACAATGAGCAGTTCTTC
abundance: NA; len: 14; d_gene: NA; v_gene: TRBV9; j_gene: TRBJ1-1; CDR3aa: CASSATDLNTEAFF; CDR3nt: TGTGCCAGCAGCGCGACGGACTTGAACACTGAAGCTTTCTTT
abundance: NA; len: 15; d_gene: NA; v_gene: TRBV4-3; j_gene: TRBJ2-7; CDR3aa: CASSQENRGGYEQYF; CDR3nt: TGCGCCAGCAGCCAAGAAAATAGGGGGGGCTACGAGCAGTACTTC
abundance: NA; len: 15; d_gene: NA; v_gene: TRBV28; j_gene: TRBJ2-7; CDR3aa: CASAGRARGSYEQYF; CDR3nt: TGTGCCAGCGCGGGGAGGGCAAGGGGGTCCTACGAGCAGTACTTC
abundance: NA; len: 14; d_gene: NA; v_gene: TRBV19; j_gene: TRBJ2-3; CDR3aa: CASWASGRTDTQYF; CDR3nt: TGTGCCAGTTGGGCCTCAGGAAGAACAGATACGCAGTATTTT
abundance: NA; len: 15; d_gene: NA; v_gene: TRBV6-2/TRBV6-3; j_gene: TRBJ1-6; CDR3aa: CASSKTSSYNSPLHF; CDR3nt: TGTGCCAGCAGTAAGACAAGCTCCTATAATTCACCCCTCCACTTT
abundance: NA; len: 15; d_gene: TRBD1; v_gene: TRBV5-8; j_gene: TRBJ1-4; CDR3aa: CASSPTGTGRGKLFF; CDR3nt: TGTGCCAGCAGCCCTACCGGGACAGGGCGAGGAAAACTGTTTTTT
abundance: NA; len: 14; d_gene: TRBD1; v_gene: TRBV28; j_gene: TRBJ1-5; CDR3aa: CASSLTGGGQPQHF; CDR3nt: TGTGCCAGCAGTCTGACAGGGGGAGGTCAGCCCCAGCATTTT
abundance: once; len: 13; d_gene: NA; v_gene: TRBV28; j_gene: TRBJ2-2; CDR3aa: CASRWSGSGELFF; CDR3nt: TGTGCCAGCAGGTGGTCGGGATCCGGGGAGCTGTTTTTT
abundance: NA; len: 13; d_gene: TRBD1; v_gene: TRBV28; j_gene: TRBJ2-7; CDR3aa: CASKRTGTYEQYF; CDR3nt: TGTGCCAGCAAGAGGACAGGGACCTACGAGCAGTACTTC
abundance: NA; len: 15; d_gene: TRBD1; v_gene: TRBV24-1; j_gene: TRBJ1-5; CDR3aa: CATSDAGQGNQPQHF; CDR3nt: TGTGCCACCAGTGACGCCGGACAGGGCAATCAGCCCCAGCATTTT
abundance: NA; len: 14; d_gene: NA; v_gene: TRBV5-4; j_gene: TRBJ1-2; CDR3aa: CASETRGGGYGYTF; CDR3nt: TGTGCCAGCGAGACGCGGGGAGGGGGCTATGGCTACACCTTC
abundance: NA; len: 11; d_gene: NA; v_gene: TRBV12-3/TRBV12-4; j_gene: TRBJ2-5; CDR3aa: CASSAAVPQYF; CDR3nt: TGTGCCAGCAGTGCCGCAGTGCCCCAGTACTTC
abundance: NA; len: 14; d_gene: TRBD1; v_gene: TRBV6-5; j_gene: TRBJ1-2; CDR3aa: CASSYLTGDYGYTF; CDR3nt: TGTGCCAGCAGTTACTTAACAGGGGACTATGGCTACACCTTC
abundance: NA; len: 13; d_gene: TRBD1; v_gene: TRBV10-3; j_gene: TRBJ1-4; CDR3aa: CAITQRQGEKLFF; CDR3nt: TGTGCCATCACCCAACGACAGGGAGAAAAACTGTTTTTT
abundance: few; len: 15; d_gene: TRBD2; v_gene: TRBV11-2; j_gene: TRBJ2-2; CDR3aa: CASSFSGGPSGELFF; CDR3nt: TGTGCCAGCAGCTTCTCGGGAGGGCCTTCCGGGGAGCTGTTTTTT
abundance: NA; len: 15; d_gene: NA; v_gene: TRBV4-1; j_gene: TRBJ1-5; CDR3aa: CASSQEDSPYQPQHF; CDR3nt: TGCGCCAGCAGCCAAGAAGACAGTCCATATCAGCCCCAGCATTTT
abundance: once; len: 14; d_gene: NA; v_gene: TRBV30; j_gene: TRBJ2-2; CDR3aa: CAWRQKGDTGELFF; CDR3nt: TGTGCCTGGAGACAAAAGGGAGACACCGGGGAGCTGTTTTTT
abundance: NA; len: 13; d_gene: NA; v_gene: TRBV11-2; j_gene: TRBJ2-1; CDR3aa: CASSLGLNNEQFF; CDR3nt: TGTGCCAGCAGCTTAGGACTTAACAATGAGCAGTTCTTC
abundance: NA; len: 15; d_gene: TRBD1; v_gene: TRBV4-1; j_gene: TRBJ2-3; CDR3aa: CASSQGTGRADTQYF; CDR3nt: TGCGCCAGCAGCCAAGGGACAGGGCGGGCAGATACGCAGTATTTT
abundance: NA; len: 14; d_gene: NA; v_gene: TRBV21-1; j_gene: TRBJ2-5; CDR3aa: CTSSKSHGWETQYF; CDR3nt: TGTACCAGCAGCAAATCCCACGGGTGGGAGACCCAGTACTTC
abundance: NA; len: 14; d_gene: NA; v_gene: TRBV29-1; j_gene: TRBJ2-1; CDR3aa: CSVEQPVSAGEQFF; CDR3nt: TGCAGCGTTGAACAGCCCGTTTCTGCGGGTGAGCAGTTCTTC
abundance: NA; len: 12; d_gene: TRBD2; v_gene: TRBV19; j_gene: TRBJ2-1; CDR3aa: CASSKREAEQFF; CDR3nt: TGTGCCAGTAGTAAGCGGGAGGCTGAGCAGTTCTTC
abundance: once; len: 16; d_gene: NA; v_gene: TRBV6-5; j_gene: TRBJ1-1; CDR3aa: CASSYVTPGGNTEAFF; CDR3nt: TGTGCCAGCAGTTACGTAACACCCGGGGGGAACACTGAAGCTTTCTTT